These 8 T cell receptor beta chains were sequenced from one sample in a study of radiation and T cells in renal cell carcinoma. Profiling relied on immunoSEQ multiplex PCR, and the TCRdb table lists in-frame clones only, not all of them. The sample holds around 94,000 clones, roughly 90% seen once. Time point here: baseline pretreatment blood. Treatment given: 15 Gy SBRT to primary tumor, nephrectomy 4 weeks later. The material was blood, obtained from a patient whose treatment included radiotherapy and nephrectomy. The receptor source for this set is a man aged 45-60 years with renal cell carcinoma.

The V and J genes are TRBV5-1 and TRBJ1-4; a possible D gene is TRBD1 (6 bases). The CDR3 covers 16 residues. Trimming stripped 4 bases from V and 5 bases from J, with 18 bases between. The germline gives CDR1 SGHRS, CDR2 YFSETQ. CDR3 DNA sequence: TGCGCCAGCAGCCCGTTCGCGACAGGCCCGAATGAAAAACTGTTTTTT. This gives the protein CASSPFATGPNEKLFF.

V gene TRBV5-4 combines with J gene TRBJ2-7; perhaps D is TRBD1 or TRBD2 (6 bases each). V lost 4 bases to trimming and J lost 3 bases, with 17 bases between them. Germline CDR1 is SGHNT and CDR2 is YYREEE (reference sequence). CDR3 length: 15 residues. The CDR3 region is CASSLGGMGYYEQYF. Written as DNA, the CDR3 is TGTGCCAGCAGCCTAGGGGGGATGGGATACTACGAGCAGTACTTC.

The CDR3 sequence: CASSVAQGSGNTIYF. In DNA, the CDR3 is TGTGCCAGCAGCGTAGCGCAGGGATCAGGAAACACCATATATTTT. V usage is TRBV9 and J usage is TRBJ1-3; the D gene is possibly TRBD1 (5 bases). The V gene's germline CDR1 is SGDLS and CDR2 YYNGEE. This CDR3 is built from 15 residues. V lost 0 bases and J 4 bases, leaving 11 bases between the germline ends.

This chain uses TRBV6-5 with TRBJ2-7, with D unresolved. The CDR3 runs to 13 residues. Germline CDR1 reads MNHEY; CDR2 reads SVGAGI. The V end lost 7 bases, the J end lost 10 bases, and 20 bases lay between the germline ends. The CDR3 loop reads CASTVTESFRQYF. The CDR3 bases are TGTGCCAGCACCGTAACCGAAAGTTTTCGACAGTACTTC.

The CDR3 sequence: CASSPSGGKGETQYF. CDR3 DNA: TGTGCCAGCAGTCCAAGCGGCGGCAAGGGAGAGACCCAGTACTTC. This chain joins TRBV6-1 and TRBJ2-5; TRBD2 might be the D (5 bases). Germline CDR1 and CDR2: MNHNS and SASEGT. The CDR3 is 15 amino acids. V lost 5 bases, J lost 4 bases, and 17 bases lay in between.

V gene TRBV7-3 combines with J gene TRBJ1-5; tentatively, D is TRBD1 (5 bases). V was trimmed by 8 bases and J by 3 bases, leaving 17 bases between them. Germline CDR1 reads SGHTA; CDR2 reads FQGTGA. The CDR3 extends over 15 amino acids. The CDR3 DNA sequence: TGTGCCAGCCTCTCTTCTTGGGGGATCAATCAGCCCCAGCATTTT. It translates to CASLSSWGINQPQHF.

The CDR3 reads CASRLPRSYEQYF. The CDR3 coding sequence is TGTGCCAGCAGGCTTCCCCGCTCCTACGAGCAGTACTTC. The gene calls are TRBV2 and TRBJ2-7; no clear D gene. V gave up 6 bases and J gave up 0 bases, with 9 bases separating them. The germline V gene has CDR1 SNHLY and CDR2 FYNNEI. The CDR3 consists of 13 residues.

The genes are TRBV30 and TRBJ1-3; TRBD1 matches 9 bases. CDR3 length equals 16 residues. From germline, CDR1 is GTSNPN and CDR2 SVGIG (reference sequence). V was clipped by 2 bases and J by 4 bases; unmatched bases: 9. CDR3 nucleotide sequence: TGTGCCTGGAGTTCCGGGACAGGGATTTCCGGAAACACCATATATTTT. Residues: CAWSSGTGISGNTIYF. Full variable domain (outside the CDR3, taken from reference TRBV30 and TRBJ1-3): SQTIHQWPATLVQPVGSPLSLECTVEGTSNPNLYWYRQAAGRGLQLLFYSVGIGQISSEVPQNLSASRPQDRQFILSSKKLLLSDSGFYLCAWSSGTGISGNTIYFGEGSWLTVV.